This TCR beta chain was retrieved from a study of blood T cells in healthy people across ages. Whole-study findings and limits: Researchers said unsorted PBMCs prevented a conclusive naive versus antigen-experienced comparison.

V was shortened by 8 bases and J by 1 base, with 11 bases between the two germline ends. Germline assignment: CDR1 LNHNV and CDR2 YYDKDF (reference sequence). The CDR3 loop spans 13 amino acids. Through a sample-barcoded 5' primer and a J-beta primer mix, a second PCR was run for 7 to 11 cycles. MiXCR was run by TCRdb on the 5' RACE reads, yielding one entry per CDR3 protein. Of about a million distinct CDR3 sequences in the sample, more than 30% are singletons; the top ten hold 13%. Points on this clonotype: Its target is unknown.

The gene calls are TRBV15 and TRBJ1-1; TRBD1 might be the D (5 bases). The sequence derives from a man younger than 30 in good health. The sequencing input was blood. DNA of the CDR3: TGTGCCACCTCGGGACCTTCGAACACTGAAGCTTTCTTT. As protein: CATSGPSNTEAFF.